The T cell receptor beta chain under discussion was sequenced for a study of chemoradiotherapy in HPV16-positive cancers. Findings and caveats of the study: For HPV16-positive patients, expanding HPV-responsive T cells associated with longer recurrence-free survival.

V lost 5 bases to trimming and J lost 6 bases, with 16 bases between them. Germline CDR1 ENHRY, CDR2 SYGVKD. This CDR3 is 14 amino acids long. The table came from immunoSEQ multiplex PCR; TCRdb's copy has only in-frame clones and leaves some out. The table records 8,200 or so clones, roughly 84% of them present only once. Over chemoradiotherapy, repertoires were sampled more than once. With regard to this clone: Its target is not known.

V usage is TRBV10-3 and J usage is TRBJ1-1; a weak D match, TRBD1 (6 bases). This TCR was sampled from a human donor with HPV-associated anogenital cancer. Sample: tumor tissue, taken from a patient who underwent chemoradiotherapy. This CDR3 reads CAISQTGNRAEAFF. CDR3 DNA: TGTGCCATCAGTCAAACAGGGAATCGCGCTGAAGCTTTCTTT.